This is a list of T cell receptor beta chains from one sample in a study of tumor-infiltrating lymphocytes in glioblastoma multiforme. Each CDR3 protein gets one entry after TCRdb re-called the multiplex PCR reads with MiXCR. The repertoire holds 13,000 or so distinct CDR3 sequences, with over 60% as singletons. Material: brain tumor tissue. The receptors originated from a male donor with glioblastoma. CDR3s include the opening cysteine and the closing phenylalanine or tryptophan. A D gene is named only where the DNA matches it firmly. Only part of the rows carry a size: once, few, many, or a class if the clone is expanded.

>NA|TRBV11-1|NA|12|TRBJ2-7
TGTACCAGCAGCTTATGGGGCTACAAGCAGTACTTC
CTSSLWGYKQYF
>NA|TRBV5-5|NA|14|TRBJ2-6
TGTGCCAGCAGCCCCCGGGTCGTGGCCAACGTCCTGACTTTC
CASSPRVVANVLTF
>TRBD1|TRBV6-5|NA|11|TRBJ1-2
TGTGCCAGCAGACGACAGGGTGGCTACACCTTC
CASRRQGGYTF
>NA|TRBV20-1|NA|15|TRBJ2-3
TGCAGTGCGAGCCGACTAGACCCGAGCACAGATAAGCAGTATTTT
CSASRLDPSTDKQYF
>NA|TRBV6-5|NA|14|TRBJ1-5
TGTGCCAGCAGTTACTCCCTCCTAAATCAGCCCCAGCATTTT
CASSYSLLNQPQHF
>TRBD1|TRBV6-5|NA|17|TRBJ2-3
TGTGCCAGCAGTTCTGCCGGGACAGGGCTTAGCACAGATACGCAGTATTTT
CASSSAGTGLSTDTQYF
>NA|TRBV6-2/TRBV6-3|few|13|TRBJ1-5
TGTGCCAGCAGTTATAGGGATAATCAGCCCCAGCATTTT
CASSYRDNQPQHF
>NA|TRBV11-2|NA|12|TRBJ1-6
TGTGCCAACAGCTTTAATGGTTCACCCCTCCACTTT
CANSFNGSPLHF
>TRBD2|TRBV6-2/TRBV6-3|few|17|TRBJ2-1
TGTGCCAGCAGTTACTCCACGACTAGCGGGAGGGCCTTTGAGCAGTTCTTC
CASSYSTTSGRAFEQFF
>TRBD2|TRBV30|many|15|TRBJ2-3
TGTGCCTGGAGTACGACTAGCGGGAGGGCAAATACGCAGTATTTT
CAWSTTSGRANTQYF
>NA|TRBV6-1|many|15|TRBJ2-5
TGTGCCAGCAGTTACACCGGGACGGTACAAGAGACCCAGTACTTC
CASSYTGTVQETQYF
>NA|TRBV12-3/TRBV12-4|once|14|TRBJ2-5
TGTGCCAGCAGTATAAGTTACGCCAGGGAGACCCAGTACTTC
CASSISYARETQYF
>TRBD1|TRBV11-3|NA|13|TRBJ1-1
TGTGCCAGTTCAGGGGGCCTACGGACTGAAGCTTTCTTT
CASSGGLRTEAFF
>NA|TRBV6-1|few|12|TRBJ2-3
TGTGCCAGTTGGGACCCCACAGATACGCAGTATTTT
CASWDPTDTQYF
>NA|TRBV12-3/TRBV12-4|NA|14|TRBJ2-5
TGTGCCAGCAGTTTCCCCGACAGCCAAGAGAACAAGTACTTC
CASSFPDSQENKYF
>TRBD2|TRBV20-1|few|15|TRBJ2-7
TGCAGTGCCAGGGACCCCAGCGGGAGTGTCTACGAGCAGTACTTC
CSARDPSGSVYEQYF
>TRBD2|TRBV11-2|NA|14|TRBJ2-2
TGTGCCAACAGCAACGGACTAGACTCCGGGGAGCTGTTTTTT
CANSNGLDSGELFF
>TRBD2|TRBV20-1|few|14|TRBJ2-1
TGCAGTGCTAGAAGACGACTAGCGGGAGTTTTGGAGTTCTTC
CSARRRLAGVLEFF
>NA|TRBV11-2|NA|14|TRBJ2-5
TGTGCCAGCAGCTTAATGCGGACAAAAGAGACCCAGTACTTC
CASSLMRTKETQYF
>TRBD1|TRBV4-2|NA|15|TRBJ2-2
TGTGCCAGCAGCCCTCCGGGACAGAAAACCGGGGAGCTGTTTTTT
CASSPPGQKTGELFF
>NA|TRBV11-2|NA|17|TRBJ2-1
TGTGCCAGCAGCTTAGCAGCAAGGTGGCCTTCGCGCAATGCGCAGTTCTTC
CASSLAARWPSRNAQFF
>NA|TRBV4-1|NA|16|TRBJ1-5
TGCGCCAGCAGCCACGTGACAGGAGATGGCAATCAGCCCCAGCATTTT
CASSHVTGDGNQPQHF
>NA|TRBV6-5|NA|13|TRBJ1-2
TGTGCCACCCGGCAAGGGAGGGACTATGGCTACACCTTC
CATRQGRDYGYTF
>TRBD1|TRBV29-1|medium-sized|15|TRBJ2-6
TGCAGCGTTAAGGGACAGGGGGATGGGGCCAACGTCCTGACTTTC
CSVKGQGDGANVLTF
>NA|TRBV5-5|NA|14|TRBJ2-3
TGTGCCAGCAGCTTGGCGTCTGGCACAGATACGGAGTATTTT
CASSLASGTDTEYF
>NA|TRBV3-1|NA|16|TRBJ2-6
TGTGCCAGCAACGACCAAAGGCCCTTTGGGGCCGACGTCCTGACTTTC
CASNDQRPFGADVLTF
>TRBD2|TRBV11-2|NA|17|TRBJ2-1
TGTGCCAGCAGATTAGTGCCCGCTAGCGGCACCTACAATGAGCAATTCTTC
CASRLVPASGTYNEQFF
>TRBD1|TRBV12-3/TRBV12-4|NA|13|TRBJ1-1
TGTGCCAGCAGACCACAGGGGACCACTGAAGCTTGTTTT
CASRPQGTTEACF
>TRBD1|TRBV10-1|NA|19|TRBJ2-2
TGTGCCAGCAGTGGACCCACGCTCACAGGGGGTTCAAATACCGGGGAGCTGTTTTTT
CASSGPTLTGGSNTGELFF
>NA|TRBV4-1|NA|12|TRBJ2-7
TGCGCCAGCGGCCATTTTGGCTACGAGCAGTACTTC
CASGHFGYEQYF
>NA|TRBV6-6|NA|11|TRBJ1-5
TGTGCCAGCAGCCTAGATCAGCCCCAGCATTTT
CASSLDQPQHF
>NA|TRBV20-1|NA|14|TRBJ1-6
TGCAGAGCTAGCTATCAGAGGGATAATTCACCCCTCCACTTT
CRASYQRDNSPLHF
>TRBD2|TRBV12-3/TRBV12-4|NA|15|TRBJ2-3
TGTGCCAGCAGTCTAGCGGGAGAGCAGACAGATACGCAGTGTTTT
CASSLAGEQTDTQCF
>NA|TRBV10-3|NA|14|TRBJ2-7
TGTGCCATCACGGGGGTAGGCTGCTCCTACGAGCAGTACTTC
CAITGVGCSYEQYF
>NA|TRBV6-6|NA|13|TRBJ2-7
TGTGCCAGCAGCCTCGGAGGGTTCTACGAGCAGTACTTC
CASSLGGFYEQYF
>NA|TRBV11-2|NA|15|TRBJ2-2
TGTGCCAGCAGCCGCACAGAGGGGTGGACCGGGGAGCTGTTTTTT
CASSRTEGWTGELFF
>NA|TRBV20-1|NA|14|TRBJ2-7
TGCAGTGCCCCCGGACTCTCAGAGATCTACGAGCAGTACTTC
CSAPGLSEIYEQYF
>TRBD1|TRBV4-1|few|15|TRBJ2-7
TGCGCCAGCAGCCTCAACAGGGGGAGGACCTACGAGCAGTACTTC
CASSLNRGRTYEQYF
>TRBD2|TRBV6-5|NA|16|TRBJ2-1
TGTGCCAGCAGTAACCCCGGGACTAGCGGGAGGCGCGAGCAGTTCTTC
CASSNPGTSGRREQFF
>TRBD2|TRBV20-1|NA|15|TRBJ2-1
TGTAGTGCCCCCTTCGCGGGAGGCCTATACAATGAGCAGTTCTTC
CSAPFAGGLYNEQFF
>NA|TRBV20-1|NA|14|TRBJ2-7
TGCATTGCTAATCTAGGACTCGCGATCGACGAGCAGTACTTC
CIANLGLAIDEQYF
>NA|TRBV5-6|NA|15|TRBJ2-7
TGTGCCAGCAGCACCGGGACATGGGACCCCTACGAGCAGTACTTC
CASSTGTWDPYEQYF
>TRBD2|TRBV6-5|NA|16|TRBJ2-7
TGTGCCAGCAGAAGTCCCGGGAGGGCAACGACCTACGAGCAGTACTTC
CASRSPGRATTYEQYF
>NA|TRBV28|many|15|TRBJ2-5
TGTGCCAGCAGCCCGATAGGGTCAGGCAGAGAGACCCAGTACTTC
CASSPIGSGRETQYF
>NA|TRBV5-4|NA|12|TRBJ2-5
TGTGCCAGCAGCACCCACGAGTCGACCCAGTACTTC
CASSTHESTQYF
>NA|TRBV12-3/TRBV12-4|NA|12|TRBJ2-3
TGTGCCAGCGGTTTAAACGAAGATACGCATTATTTT
CASGLNEDTHYF
>NA|TRBV11-1|NA|17|TRBJ2-1
TGTGCAAGCAGCGACCGGGGCCCTAGGAGCACCTACAATGAGCAGTTCTTC
CASSDRGPRSTYNEQFF
>TRBD1|TRBV10-3|few|11|TRBJ2-7
TGTGCCATCGGGACAGGGCGGGAGCAGTACTTC
CAIGTGREQYF
>TRBD2|TRBV10-3|NA|19|TRBJ2-5
TGTGCCATCACTGAAAGTCCGTCTAGCGGGAGGTTCAGTCAAGAGACCCAGTACTTC
CAITESPSSGRFSQETQYF
>NA|TRBV6-1|NA|13|TRBJ2-7
TGTGCCAGCATGGAAAGGGATGCCTACGAGCAGTACTTC
CASMERDAYEQYF
>TRBD2|TRBV3-1|once|18|TRBJ2-5
TGTGCCAGCAGCCAAGAGGGGGGGAGGACCCGGCCTGGGGAGAACCAGTACTTC
CASSQEGGRTRPGENQYF
>NA|TRBV28|many|15|TRBJ1-1
TGTGCCAGCACCGCCGGGGGGGCTATGAACACTGAAGCTTTCTTT
CASTAGGAMNTEAFF